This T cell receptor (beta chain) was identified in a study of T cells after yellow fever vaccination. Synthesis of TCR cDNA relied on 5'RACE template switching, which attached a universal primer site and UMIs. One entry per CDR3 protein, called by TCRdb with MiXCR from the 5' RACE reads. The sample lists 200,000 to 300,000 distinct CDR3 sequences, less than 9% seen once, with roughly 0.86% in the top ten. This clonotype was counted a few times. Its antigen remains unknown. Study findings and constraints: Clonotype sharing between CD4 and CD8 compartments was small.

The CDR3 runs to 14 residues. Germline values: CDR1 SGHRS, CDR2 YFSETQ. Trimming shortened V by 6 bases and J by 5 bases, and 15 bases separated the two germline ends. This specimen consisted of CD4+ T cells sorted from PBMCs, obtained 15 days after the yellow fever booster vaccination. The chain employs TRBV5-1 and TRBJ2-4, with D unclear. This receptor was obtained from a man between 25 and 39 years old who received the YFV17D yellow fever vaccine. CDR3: CASTLSPAENIQYF. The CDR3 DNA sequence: TGCGCCAGCACCCTCTCCCCTGCGGAAAACATTCAGTACTTC.